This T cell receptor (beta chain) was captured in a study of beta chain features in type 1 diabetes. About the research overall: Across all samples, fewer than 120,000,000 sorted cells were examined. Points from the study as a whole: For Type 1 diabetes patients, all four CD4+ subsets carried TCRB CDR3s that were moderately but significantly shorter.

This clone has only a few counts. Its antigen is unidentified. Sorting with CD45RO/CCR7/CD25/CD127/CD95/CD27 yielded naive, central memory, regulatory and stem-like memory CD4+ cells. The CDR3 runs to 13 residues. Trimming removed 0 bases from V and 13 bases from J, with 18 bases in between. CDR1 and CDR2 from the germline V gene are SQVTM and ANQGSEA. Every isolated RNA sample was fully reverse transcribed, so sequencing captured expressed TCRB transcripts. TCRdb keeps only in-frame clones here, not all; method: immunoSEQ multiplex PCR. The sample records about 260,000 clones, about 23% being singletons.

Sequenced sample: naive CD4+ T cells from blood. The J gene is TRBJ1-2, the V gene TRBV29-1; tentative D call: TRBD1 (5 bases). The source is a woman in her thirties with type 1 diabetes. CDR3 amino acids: CSVEDWGQTFFTF. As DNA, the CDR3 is TGCAGCGTTGAAGATTGGGGCCAAACCTTTTTCACCTTC.